This TCR beta chain was sequenced during a study of patients and donors after allogeneic stem cell transplantation. This clonotype was detected ten times or more. TCRdb reprocessed the RT-PCR reads via MiXCR and lists one record per CDR3 protein. The data hold approximately 430,000 distinct CDR3 sequences, with roughly 16% observed a single time. The clonotype comes from a human donor who was either an allogeneic HSCT recipient or a stem cell or donor lymphocyte infusion donor (not recorded which). It is not recorded whose cells these are; they may come from a transplant donor. Source material: blood, either unsorted or a sorted T cell fraction (not recorded which).

The DNA for the CDR3 is TGTGCCAGCCGCCGCAGTTTTGAGACCCAGTACTTC. Protein: CASRRSFETQYF. The chain employs TRBV2 and TRBJ2-5; D unclear. Germline assignment: CDR1 SNHLY and CDR2 FYNNEI. CDR3 length: 12 amino acids. Trimming stripped 8 bases from V and 5 bases from J, with 12 bases between.